The source of this T cell receptor beta chain is a study of T-cell reconstitution after alpha-beta-depleted transplantation in children. This clonotype was detected many times. V gave up 6 bases and J gave up 4 bases, with 13 bases separating them. This CDR3 has 13 residues. Molecular barcoding with unique molecular identifiers was used for the TCRbeta library. TCRdb used MiXCR to reprocess the PCR reads, holding one entry per CDR3 protein. Counted here are a few hundred thousand distinct CDR3 sequences, 10% to 15% occurring once; the ten biggest clones make up about 4.5%. The sample consisted of PBMCs, taken from the stem cell graft. The clonotype was recovered from a human donor who donated a stem cell graft to a child with Fanconi anemia. This chain uses TRBV12-3 or TRBV12-4 with TRBJ2-7; D not certain. CDR3 sequence (DNA): TGTGCCAGCAGCTTTCTGGACCGATACGAGCAGTACTTC. Amino acid sequence: CASSFLDRYEQYF.